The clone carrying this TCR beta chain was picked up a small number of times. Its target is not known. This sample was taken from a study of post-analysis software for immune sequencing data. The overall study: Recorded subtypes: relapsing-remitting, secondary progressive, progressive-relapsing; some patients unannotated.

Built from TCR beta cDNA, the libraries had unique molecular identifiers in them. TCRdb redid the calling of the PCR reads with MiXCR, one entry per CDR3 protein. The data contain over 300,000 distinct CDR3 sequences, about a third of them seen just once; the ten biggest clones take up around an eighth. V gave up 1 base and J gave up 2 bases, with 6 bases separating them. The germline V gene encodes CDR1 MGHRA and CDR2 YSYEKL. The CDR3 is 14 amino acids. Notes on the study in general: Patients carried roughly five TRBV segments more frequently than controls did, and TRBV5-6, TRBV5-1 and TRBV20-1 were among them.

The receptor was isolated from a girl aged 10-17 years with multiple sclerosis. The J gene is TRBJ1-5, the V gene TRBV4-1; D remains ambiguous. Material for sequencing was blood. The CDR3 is CASSQVRGNQPQHF. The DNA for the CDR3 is TGCGCCAGCAGCCAAGTTAGGGGCAATCAGCCCCAGCATTTT.